Each of the 29 T cell receptor beta chains below was sequenced from the same sample in a study of type 1 regulatory T cells. Their antigens remain unidentified. TCRdb called the reads again in MiXCR, with one record for every CDR3 protein. The table shows 60,000 to 70,000 distinct CDR3 sequences, with roughly 50% occurring only once. What was sequenced was cultured non-Tr1 T cells, either the whole culture or a sorted T cell fraction (not recorded which). All receptors come from a human donor in good health.

This chain links TRBV9 with TRBJ2-7, with 7 bases fitting TRBD1. The CDR3 is 15 amino acids. With V trimmed by 4 bases and J by 0 bases, 7 bases remained unmatched. Germline-derived CDR1 and CDR2 are SGDLS and YYNGEE. CDR3 in amino acids: CASSPRGQSSYEQYF. Here the CDR3 DNA reads TGTGCCAGCAGCCCCCGGGGACAGAGCTCCTACGAGCAGTACTTC.

V usage is TRBV7-2 and J usage is TRBJ2-7, with 8 bases identical to TRBD1. This CDR3 region has 15 residues. V was pared by 4 bases and J by 7 bases, with 12 bases of the junction left unmatched. The germline CDR1 and CDR2 sequences are SGHTA and FQGNSA. The DNA of the CDR3 is TGTGCCAGCAGCTCAGACGGACAGGGATTAAGGGAGCAGTACTTC. As protein: CASSSDGQGLREQYF.

The rearrangement links TRBV7-2 to TRBJ1-2; D possibly corresponds to TRBD1 (6 bases). Trimming left V 2 bases short and J 4 bases short, with 8 bases between. Germline loops: CDR1 SGHTA, CDR2 FQGNSA. This CDR3 spans 13 amino acids. The CDR3 here is CASSLLDSYGYTF. The DNA of the CDR3 is TGTGCCAGCAGCTTACTGGACAGCTATGGCTACACCTTC.

This clonotype was observed a handful of times. The chain joins TRBV7-2 to TRBJ1-2; 7 bases fit TRBD1. The germline gives CDR1 SGHTA, CDR2 FQGNSA. V lost 6 bases to trimming and J lost 7 bases; unmatched junction nucleotides: 11. The CDR3 sequence is 14 residues long. The CDR3 here is CASSPLDRVFGYTF. CDR3 DNA: TGTGCCAGCAGTCCCCTTGACAGGGTGTTTGGCTACACCTTC.

This clonotype turned up a few times. The gene calls are TRBV7-2 and TRBJ2-1, with D possibly matching TRBD2 (7 bases). Trimming removed 1 base at V and 4 bases at J, with 11 bases between. Germline values: CDR1 SGHTA, CDR2 FQGNSA. This CDR3 has 15 residues. This chain's CDR3 is CASSLEGEGYNEQFF. The CDR3 nucleotides read TGTGCCAGCAGCTTAGAGGGGGAGGGATACAATGAGCAGTTCTTC.

The rearrangement uses TRBV12-3 or TRBV12-4 and TRBJ2-1; 10 nucleotides match TRBD2. Trimming took 4 bases from V and 0 from J; bases not matched to a gene: 6. This CDR3 has 17 amino acids. The CDR3 nucleotides read TGTGCCAGCAGTTCGCCTAGCGGGGGTAGCTCCTACAATGAGCAGTTCTTC. Translating gives CASSSPSGGSSYNEQFF.

The chain joins TRBV27 to TRBJ2-7, with a tentative D call TRBD2 (7 bases). The germline CDR1 and CDR2 sequences are MNHEY and SMNVEV (reference sequence). There are 17 residues in the CDR3. Trimming pared 5 bases from V and 2 bases from J, leaving 22 bases between. CDR3 residues: CASSRNRGGGSTYEQYF. The CDR3 DNA reads as TGTGCCAGCAGTCGCAACAGAGGGGGGGGATCCACCTACGAGCAGTACTTC.

The V gene is TRBV5-1, the J gene TRBJ2-3; 15 nucleotides agree with TRBD2. Germline V lookup: CDR1 SGHRS, CDR2 YFSETQ. J lost 4 bases, V lost 4 bases, and 7 bases had no gene match. The CDR3 sequence is 17 residues long. The CDR3 sequence is CASSLGLAGGQADTQYF. The CDR3 bases are TGCGCCAGCAGCCTCGGACTAGCGGGGGGGCAGGCAGATACGCAGTATTTT.

V is TRBV16 and J is TRBJ1-1; D gene ambiguous. This CDR3 is 15 amino acids long. Looked up from germline, CDR1 is KGHSY and CDR2 is FQNENV. The V end was cut by 0 bases, the J end by 4 bases, with 12 bases between. CDR3 protein: CASSQSRLLVTEAFF. Written as DNA, the CDR3 is TGTGCCAGCAGCCAATCTCGCCTCCTGGTCACTGAAGCTTTCTTT.

A few counts support this clonotype. The chain is built from TRBV7-3 and TRBJ2-3; no clear D gene. V lost 3 bases and J 0 bases, leaving 4 bases between the germline ends. Germline V gene lookup returns CDR1 SGHTA and CDR2 FQGTGA. The CDR3 is 13 amino acids. CDR3 coding DNA: TGTGCCAGCAGCTTTAAGAGCACAGATACGCAGTATTTT. It translates to CASSFKSTDTQYF.

The chain uses TRBV5-5 and TRBJ1-2; tentatively, D is TRBD1 (6 bases). This CDR3 region has 14 residues. CDR1 and CDR2 from the germline V gene are SGHKS and YYEKEE (reference sequence). The ends were cut back, 4 bases at V and 4 bases at J, with 14 bases in the middle. The CDR3 nucleotides read TGTGCCAGCAGCCCCCAACAGGGTTCCTATGGCTACACCTTC. Translation gives CASSPQQGSYGYTF.

This sequence joins TRBV6-5 and TRBJ2-3; the D gene is possibly TRBD1 (7 bases). The V and J ends lost 7 bases and 1 base respectively, with 15 bases between them. Germline assignment: CDR1 MNHEY and CDR2 SVGAGI. The CDR3 is made up of 15 amino acids. The CDR3, as DNA: TGTGCCAGCACCCTTGGAGGGGGCCGCACAGATACGCAGTATTTT. The encoded protein is CASTLGGGRTDTQYF.

The rearrangement joins TRBV20-1 to TRBJ1-1, with TRBD1 identical over 7 bases. CDR3 length: 14 residues. Germline loops: CDR1 DFQATT, CDR2 SNEGSKA (reference sequence). V shed 3 bases and J 5 bases; nucleotides not matched to a gene: 9. DNA of the CDR3: TGCAGTGCTAGGGCTCAGGGGGAATTAACTGAAGCTTTCTTT. It yields the protein CSARAQGELTEAFF.

There are a few counts of this clonotype. The chain employs TRBV7-9 and TRBJ1-3; D perhaps matches TRBD1 (6 bases). CDR3 length equals 14 residues. The V gene's germline CDR1 is SEHNR and CDR2 FQNEAQ (reference sequence). Trimming took off 3 bases at V and 2 bases at J, with 8 bases between the two ends. The CDR3 DNA reads as TGTGCCAGCAGCTTCAGGGGTGCTGGAAACACCATATATTTT. This translates into CASSFRGAGNTIYF.

In this sample, this clonotype is medium-sized. V and J are TRBV6-6 and TRBJ1-2; 8 bases align to TRBD1. This CDR3 spans 12 amino acids. J gave up 8 bases and V 4 bases, and 3 bases lay outside the gene matches. Per germline, CDR1 MNHNY and CDR2 SVGAGI (reference sequence). Here the CDR3 reads CASSLGQAGYTF. CDR3 in DNA: TGTGCCAGCAGTTTGGGACAGGCGGGCTACACCTTC.

J is TRBJ1-2 and V is TRBV7-2, with D perhaps TRBD1 (6 bases). With 1 base removed from V and 4 bases from J, the gap between germline ends came to 13 bases. CDR3 length equals 15 residues. CDR1 is SGHTA, CDR2 FQGNSA, per germline. The CDR3 DNA reads as TGTGCCAGCAGCTTAGTGACAGGAGGGAGCTATGGCTACACCTTC. Translation gives CASSLVTGGSYGYTF.

This clonotype appeared once. The rearrangement joins TRBV28 to TRBJ1-2; 7 positions agree with TRBD1. Germline loops: CDR1 MDHEN, CDR2 SYDVKM. The CDR3 sequence is 16 residues long. The V gene end was trimmed by 6 bases and the J gene end by 4 bases; junction bases not matched to a gene: 14. CDR3 protein: CASRPPPGGGGYGYTF. The CDR3 DNA is TGTGCCAGCAGACCTCCACCCGGAGGGGGCGGCTATGGCTACACCTTC.

The rearrangement uses TRBV20-1 and TRBJ1-5, with D perhaps matching TRBD1 (6 bases). This CDR3 is 13 amino acids long. Per the germline V gene, CDR1 is DFQATT and CDR2 is SNEGSKA (reference sequence). V was shortened by 6 bases and J by 7 bases, with 16 bases between the two germline ends. This CDR3 is CSARDTNGQPQHF. In nucleotides, the CDR3 is TGCAGTGCCCGGGACACAAACGGGCAGCCCCAGCATTTT.

By sample fraction, this clonotype is medium-sized (0.01 to 0.1%). V usage is TRBV20-1 and J usage is TRBJ2-5; 7 nucleotides agree with TRBD2. The CDR3 consists of 16 residues. The germline gives CDR1 DFQATT, CDR2 SNEGSKA (reference sequence). The V and J ends lost 3 bases and 0 bases, in that order; junction bases with no gene match: 10. The CDR3: CSASPLTAGNQETQYF. The DNA of the CDR3 is TGCAGTGCTAGCCCTCTTACAGCGGGGAACCAAGAGACCCAGTACTTC.

This clonotype was picked up a small number of times. This chain joins TRBV6-6 and TRBJ2-2; TRBD2 matches at 8 bases. The CDR3 loop spans 15 amino acids. After removal of 2 bases from V and 7 bases from J, the junction contained 6 bases not matched to a gene. Germline loops: CDR1 MNHNY, CDR2 SVGAGI (reference sequence). As DNA, the CDR3 is TGTGCCAGCAGTTACACTTGGACTAGCCGCGGGGAGCTGTTTTTT. It yields the protein CASSYTWTSRGELFF.

The chain couples TRBV11-2 to TRBJ1-1; unclear D gene. This CDR3 contains 15 residues. Trimming cost V 2 bases and J 4 bases, with 14 bases left between them. Germline CDR1 and CDR2: SGHAT and FQNNGV. CDR3 in DNA: TGTGCCAGCAGCTTATTTTTAGGGAAAAGCACTGAAGCTTTCTTT. Amino acid sequence: CASSLFLGKSTEAFF.

This clonotype has a handful of counts. V gene TRBV7-9 combines with J gene TRBJ2-7, with D perhaps being TRBD1 or TRBD2 (5 bases each). Deletions cut 5 bases from V and 11 bases from J, with 19 bases between. The germline V gene has CDR1 SEHNR and CDR2 FQNEAQ (reference sequence). The CDR3 sequence is 13 residues long. The CDR3 loop reads CASSAGGAQMKYF. As DNA, the CDR3 is TGTGCCAGCAGCGCTGGGGGAGCCCAAATGAAGTACTTC. The full variable domain, its missing parts supplied by reference TRBV7-9 and TRBJ2-7, is DTGVSQNPRHKITKRGQNVTFRCDPISEHNRLYWYRQTLGQGPEFLTYFQNEAQLEKSRLLSDRFSAERPKGSFSTLEIQRTEQGDSAMYLCASSAGGAQMKYFGPGTRLTVT.

This chain uses TRBV7-2 with TRBJ2-7, with 9 bases lining up with TRBD1. The CDR3 is 16 amino acids. The V segment lost 5 bases and the J segment 4 bases; nucleotides outside the gene matches: 12. The germline V gene has CDR1 SGHTA and CDR2 FQGNSA. This CDR3 reads CASSLGIGTGTYEQYF. As DNA, the CDR3 is TGTGCCAGCAGCCTTGGAATTGGGACAGGGACTTACGAGCAGTACTTC.

The chain couples TRBV21-1 to TRBJ2-5; TRBD2 reflects the table's D call only, with no check against the DNA. TRBV21-1 is marked as a pseudogene. This CDR3 is built from 14 residues. The CDR3 is CASSKRAFQETQYF. The CDR3 DNA reads as TGTGCCAGCAGCAAAAGGGCCTTTCAAGAGACCCAGTACTTC.

Concerning this clonotype itself: Mismatch with germline at one junction end may stem from a read error. The chain combines TRBV9 with TRBJ2-3; no clear D. The CDR3 length is 14 residues. Germline CDR1 SGDLS, CDR2 YYNGEE. CDR3 sequence (DNA): TGTGCCAACAGCGATAGAAGCAGGACAGATACGCAGTATTTT. Amino acid sequence: CANSDRSRTDTQYF.

V and J are TRBV29-1 and TRBJ2-1, with TRBD2 identical over 12 bases. With V trimmed by 1 base and J by 0 bases, 1 base remained unmatched. CDR3 length equals 16 residues. Per the germline V gene, CDR1 is SQVTM and CDR2 is ANQGSEA. The CDR3 is CSVEGLAGVSYNEQFF. The CDR3 nucleotides read TGCAGCGTTGAAGGACTAGCGGGAGTCTCCTACAATGAGCAGTTCTTC.

This clonotype was seen only a few times. V and J are TRBV11-3 and TRBJ2-1, with 8 bases that match TRBD2. The ends lost 5 bases at V and 9 bases at J; junction bases unmatched: 15. Per the germline V gene, CDR1 is SGHNT and CDR2 is YENEEA. The CDR3 loop spans 16 amino acids. CDR3 coding DNA: TGTGCCAGCAGCCCCCGCGCCCAGCGGGGGAGGAGTGAGCAGTTCTTC. Translated, it gives CASSPRAQRGRSEQFF.

As regards this clonotype: A much more abundant neighbour one base away suggests this may be a read error. The chain recombines TRBV7-6 with TRBJ2-3; D possibly uses TRBD1 or TRBD2 (6 bases each). CDR3 length: 13 residues. The germline V gene encodes CDR1 SGHVS and CDR2 FNYEAQ. The CDR3 sequence is CASSLWGADAQYF. Written as DNA, the CDR3 is TGTGCCAGCAGCTTATGGGGGGCAGATGCGCAGTATTTT. Combining the CDR3 with reference TRBV7-6 and TRBJ2-3 gives the whole variable domain GAGVSQSPRYKVTKRGQDVALRCDPISGHVSLYWYRQALGQGPEFLTYFNYEAQQDKSGLPNDRFSAERPEGSISTLTIQRTEQRDSAMYRCASSLWGADAQYFGPGTRLTVL.

Relative to its sample, this clonotype is medium-sized. V gene TRBV20-1 combines with J gene TRBJ2-7; the D gene is possibly TRBD1 (5 bases). Germline CDR1 reads DFQATT; CDR2 reads SNEGSKA (reference sequence). The CDR3 sequence is 13 residues long. V gave up 2 bases and J gave up 0 bases, with 8 bases separating them. CDR3 loop: CSARSTDSYEQYF. The CDR3 coding sequence is TGCAGTGCTAGATCGACAGACTCCTACGAGCAGTACTTC.